The 27 T cell receptor beta chains below were found in one sample sequenced in a study of shared clonotypes between healthy human individuals. Sequenced by immunoSEQ multiplex PCR; TCRdb stores in-frame clones only, minus some. This sample has roughly 1,800,000 clones, with about 95% found just once. CD8 cells classed as naive were CD45RO-negative and positively selected for CCR7, excluding terminally differentiated effector memory CD45RA+ cells. The sequenced sample was naive CD8+ T cells sorted from blood. These receptors all stem from a man aged 18 to 29 in good health.

As regards this clone: No DNA is shown, since the ends of the CDR3 on it are uncertain; the CDR3 is the one TCRdb lists. Here the CDR3 reads CASSVGLALSWELFF. V is TRBV7-9 and J is TRBJ2-2; no DNA check was done on the table's D call, TRBD2. The CDR3 spans 15 amino acids, including both terminal residues. Per the germline V gene, CDR1 is SEHNR and CDR2 is FQNEAQ (reference sequence).

This clone was found once. Other nucleotide sequences in the sample specify the same CDR3. This chain links TRBV27 with TRBJ2-1; D is unresolved. Germline assignment: CDR1 MNHEY and CDR2 SMNVEV (reference sequence). The V end lost 3 bases, the J end lost 1 base, and 7 bases lay between the germline ends. The CDR3 runs 14 residues. The CDR3: CASSFTGSYNEQFF. CDR3 coding DNA: TGTGCCAGCAGTTTCACCGGGTCCTACAATGAGCAGTTCTTC.

The CDR3 is CASSSTGGTAEFF. CDR3 nucleotides: TGTGCCAGCAGCTCGACAGGGGGAACGGCCGAGTTCTTC. The V call is TRBV5-4, the J call TRBJ2-1; 9 bases match TRBD1. Germline V gene lookup returns CDR1 SGHNT and CDR2 YYREEE (reference sequence). V lost 3 bases and J lost 14; bases outside the gene matches: 9. The CDR3 has 13 residues.

The rearrangement links TRBV4-1 to TRBJ1-1, with D hard to call. The CDR3 sequence is 15 residues long. CDR1 is MGHRA, CDR2 YSYEKL, per germline. The germline V and J ends were trimmed by 0 bases and 0 bases, with 8 bases remaining between them. CDR3 loop: CASSQDPKMNTEAFF. The CDR3, as DNA: TGCGCCAGCAGCCAAGATCCCAAGATGAACACTGAAGCTTTCTTT.

V usage is TRBV5-8 and J usage is TRBJ1-5, with D possibly being TRBD1 (5 bases). V was trimmed by 0 bases and J by 3 bases, leaving 10 bases between them. CDR3 length: 15 amino acids. Germline loops: CDR1 SGHTS, CDR2 YDEGEE. The CDR3 DNA follows: TGTGCCAGCAGCTTGGTAGGGGATCTCAATCAGCCCCAGCATTTT. This codes for CASSLVGDLNQPQHF.

V usage is TRBV2 and J usage is TRBJ2-1; D not certain. Germline assignment: CDR1 SNHLY and CDR2 FYNNEI. This CDR3 is built from 13 residues. V lost 4 bases and J 8 bases, leaving 12 bases between the germline ends. DNA of the CDR3: TGTGCCAGCAGTGTGATCCGTGAGCATGAGCAGTTCTTC. This encodes CASSVIREHEQFF.

The chain uses TRBV13 and TRBJ1-2, with D unclear. V gave up 5 bases and J gave up 2 bases, with 0 bases separating them. CDR3 length: 10 residues. Germline CDR1 and CDR2: PRHDT and FYEKMQ (reference sequence). The CDR3 loop reads CASSNYGYTF. In nucleotides, the CDR3 is TGTGCCAGCAGCAACTATGGCTACACCTTC. Supplemented by reference TRBV13 and TRBJ1-2, the full variable domain reads AAGVIQSPRHLIKEKRETATLKCYPIPRHDTVYWYQQGPGQDPQFLISFYEKMQSDKGSIPDRFSAQQFSDYHSELNMSSLELGDSALYFCASSNYGYTFGSGTRLTVV.

Comment on this clone: Additional DNA sequences in this sample encode the identical CDR3. The chain joins TRBV9 to TRBJ2-7; D remains unclear. CDR1 is SGDLS, CDR2 YYNGEE, per germline. V was trimmed by 2 bases and J by 3 bases, leaving 6 bases between them. The CDR3 has 12 amino acids. CDR3 region: CASSVSDYEQYF. CDR3 DNA sequence: TGTGCCAGCAGCGTTTCAGACTACGAGCAGTACTTC.

The chain is built from TRBV5-5 and TRBJ1-3, with D maybe TRBD1 (6 bases). Trimming cost V 3 bases and J 2 bases, with 12 bases left between them. This CDR3 region has 15 residues. Germline loops: CDR1 SGHKS, CDR2 YYEKEE (reference sequence). CDR3 amino acids: CASSYTGGTGNTIYF. The CDR3 DNA sequence: TGTGCCAGCAGCTACACTGGGGGCACTGGAAACACCATATATTTT.

The genes are TRBV7-9 and TRBJ2-7; D not certain. Trimming removed 3 bases from V and 4 bases from J, with 13 bases in between. This CDR3 is 14 amino acids long. Germline-derived CDR1 and CDR2 are SEHNR and FQNEAQ (reference sequence). The CDR3 protein is CASSLRTDGYEQYF. The CDR3 DNA follows: TGTGCCAGCAGCTTGAGGACGGACGGATACGAGCAGTACTTC.

The genes are TRBV14 and TRBJ2-5; 10 bases align to TRBD2. Germline CDR1 reads SGHDN; CDR2 reads FVKESK. J lost 3 bases, V lost 3 bases, and 4 bases had no gene match. The CDR3 extends over 15 amino acids. CDR3 amino acids: CASSQDLAGEETQYF. The CDR3 DNA is TGTGCCAGCAGCCAGGATCTAGCGGGAGAAGAGACCCAGTACTTC.

This clone occurred a few times. The gene calls are TRBV2 and TRBJ1-2; tentative D call: TRBD1 (6 bases). Germline V gene lookup returns CDR1 SNHLY and CDR2 FYNNEI. The CDR3 totals 12 residues. V was shortened by 7 bases and J by 7 bases, with 13 bases between the two germline ends. CDR3 bases: TGTGCCAGCACTTCAGGGGCCGTTGGCTACACCTTC. Protein sequence: CASTSGAVGYTF.

This chain joins TRBV28 and TRBJ1-5; no reliable D call. The ends were cut back, 6 bases at V and 0 bases at J, with 12 bases in the middle. The V gene's germline CDR1 is MDHEN and CDR2 SYDVKM. The CDR3 totals 15 residues. Here the CDR3 DNA reads TGTGCCAGCAGGTTTACTACAGTTAGCAATCAGCCCCAGCATTTT. Its translation: CASRFTTVSNQPQHF.

This clone has just one count. The chain links TRBV7-9 to TRBJ1-2, with 9 bases that match TRBD1. The CDR3 totals 13 residues. Germline V CDR1 and CDR2: SEHNR, FQNEAQ (reference sequence). Trimming took 3 bases from V and 6 from J; bases not matched to a gene: 2. DNA of the CDR3: TGTGCCAGCAGCTTGGGGGACAGGGATGGCTACACCTTC. Protein product: CASSLGDRDGYTF.

The chain uses TRBV27 and TRBJ2-1; D unclear. The V gene lost 5 bases and the J gene lost 7 bases, with 12 bases spanning the gap. The length of the CDR3 is 13 residues. CDR1 MNHEY and CDR2 SMNVEV come from the germline V gene (reference sequence). In nucleotides, the CDR3 is TGTGCCAGCAGTCCCCTCAACAGTAATGAGCAGTTCTTC. It yields the protein CASSPLNSNEQFF.

The rearrangement joins TRBV6-5 to TRBJ2-7; TRBD2 is a possible D gene (5 bases). The CDR3 is 16 amino acids. Trimming pared 0 bases from V and 3 bases from J, leaving 15 bases between. Germline assignment: CDR1 MNHEY and CDR2 SVGAGI. CDR3 protein: CASSYSIGLAFYEQYF. The CDR3 region has the DNA TGTGCCAGCAGTTACTCGATTGGTCTAGCCTTCTACGAGCAGTACTTC.

The chain is built from TRBV13 and TRBJ2-1, with no clear D. The germline CDR1 and CDR2 sequences are PRHDT and FYEKMQ (reference sequence). With 3 bases removed from V and 0 bases from J, the gap between germline ends came to 3 bases. CDR3 length equals 13 residues. CDR3 bases: TGTGCCAGCAGCTTTGGCTCCTACAATGAGCAGTTCTTC. Protein: CASSFGSYNEQFF.

The V call is TRBV9, the J call TRBJ2-3; D might be TRBD1 or TRBD2, each matching 5 bases. The CDR3 length is 15 residues. V lost 4 bases, J lost 1 base, and 13 bases lay in between. CDR1 is SGDLS, CDR2 YYNGEE, per germline. The CDR3 spells CASSSWDDGTDTQYF. In DNA form, the CDR3 reads TGTGCCAGCAGCTCCTGGGACGACGGCACAGATACGCAGTATTTT.

The CDR3 protein is CASSLGSNTEAFF. In DNA form, the CDR3 reads TGTGCCAGCAGCTTAGGCTCGAACACTGAAGCTTTCTTT. J is TRBJ1-1 and V is TRBV7-6; unclear D gene. The CDR3 runs to 13 residues. Trimming removed 1 base at V and 1 base at J, with 4 bases between. The germline gives CDR1 SGHVS, CDR2 FNYEAQ.

This chain links TRBV15 with TRBJ1-1; a weak D match, TRBD1 (5 bases). Looked up from germline, CDR1 is LNHNV and CDR2 is YYDKDF (reference sequence). V was cut by 0 bases and J by 4 bases, with 9 bases left in between. The CDR3 has 14 residues. The CDR3 loop is CATSRDLGRTEAFF. The CDR3 region has the DNA TGTGCCACCAGCAGAGATCTGGGGCGCACTGAAGCTTTCTTT.

This clone was recorded a few times. This rearrangement joins TRBV30 to TRBJ1-4; possibly TRBD1 for D (6 bases). In germline, CDR1 is GTSNPN, CDR2 SVGIG (reference sequence). This CDR3 contains 13 residues. V was clipped by 1 base and J by 8 bases, with 11 bases between them. CDR3: CAWSGQEREKLFF. CDR3 coding DNA: TGTGCCTGGAGTGGACAGGAAAGGGAAAAACTGTTTTTT.

This sequence joins TRBV11-2 and TRBJ1-3; D not resolved. Germline V gene lookup returns CDR1 SGHAT and CDR2 FQNNGV. This CDR3 spans 15 amino acids. Trimming shortened V by 1 base and J by 4 bases, and 11 bases separated the two germline ends. For the CDR3, the DNA is TGTGCCAGCAGCTTAGGTCCCGGATTAGGAAACACCATATATTTT. Residues: CASSLGPGLGNTIYF.

The chain combines TRBV11-2 with TRBJ2-5, with 9 bases matching TRBD2. V shed 1 base, J shed 3 bases, and the junction held 9 bases outside the gene matches. Germline V gives CDR1 SGHAT, CDR2 FQNNGV. This CDR3 has 17 amino acids. The CDR3 reads CASSLGFSGSREETQYF. DNA for the CDR3: TGTGCCAGCAGCTTAGGCTTTAGCGGGAGTCGGGAAGAGACCCAGTACTTC.

A remark on this clone: The same CDR3 arises from other DNA sequences in this sample as well. J is TRBJ2-5 and V is TRBV4-1; no definite D call. The CDR3 covers 13 residues. CDR1 is MGHRA, CDR2 YSYEKL, per germline. Deletions cut 4 bases from V and 2 bases from J, with 8 bases between. The CDR3 DNA follows: TGCGCCAGCAGCCTCCGGGTTCAAGAGACCCAGTACTTC. As protein: CASSLRVQETQYF.

V usage is TRBV2 and J usage is TRBJ2-7; 8 bases fit TRBD2. The V and J ends lost 6 bases and 6 bases, in that order; junction bases with no gene match: 10. From germline, CDR1 is SNHLY and CDR2 FYNNEI. The CDR3 has 14 amino acids. CDR3 amino acids: CASSEERELSEQYF. The CDR3 DNA follows: TGTGCCAGCAGCGAGGAGCGGGAGCTCTCCGAGCAGTACTTC.

This rearrangement joins TRBV21-1 to TRBJ2-1. TRBV21-1 is deemed a pseudogene. The CDR3 spans 13 residues. The CDR3, as DNA: TGTGCCAGCAGCAAAGGGGTAGTCTGTGAGCAGTTCTTC. Translating it yields CASSKGVVCEQFF.

To note about this clone: This CDR3 is also generated by other DNA sequences in the sample. The chain carries TRBV5-1 and TRBJ2-1; maybe TRBD2 (6 bases). The CDR3 extends over 15 amino acids. V lost 0 bases and J lost 2, with 9 bases in between. Germline values: CDR1 SGHRS, CDR2 YFSETQ. The CDR3 sequence: CASSLVGGPYNEQFF. CDR3 coding DNA: TGCGCCAGCAGCTTGGTAGGAGGGCCCTACAATGAGCAGTTCTTC.